The sequence of this T cell receptor (beta chain) was determined in a study of blood T cell repertoires in COVID-19. Profiled with immunoSEQ multiplex PCR; TCRdb holds only in-frame clones, not every one. The data hold approximately 29,000 clones, with about two thirds observed a single time. This CDR3 spans 17 amino acids. The V segment lost 2 bases and the J segment 7 bases; nucleotides outside the gene matches: 16. Germline V CDR1 and CDR2: LGHDT, YNNKEL (reference sequence). The source is a boy younger than 10 with active or convalescent COVID-19. V is TRBV3-1 (or the pseudogene TRBV3-2) and J is TRBJ1-2; 7 bases line up with TRBD1. Sequenced material: peripheral blood. CDR3 nucleotides: TGTGCCAGCAGCCAACTCGCGAAGGGGGCGAGGAAAGGTGGCTACACCTTC. Protein product: CASSQLAKGARKGGYTF.